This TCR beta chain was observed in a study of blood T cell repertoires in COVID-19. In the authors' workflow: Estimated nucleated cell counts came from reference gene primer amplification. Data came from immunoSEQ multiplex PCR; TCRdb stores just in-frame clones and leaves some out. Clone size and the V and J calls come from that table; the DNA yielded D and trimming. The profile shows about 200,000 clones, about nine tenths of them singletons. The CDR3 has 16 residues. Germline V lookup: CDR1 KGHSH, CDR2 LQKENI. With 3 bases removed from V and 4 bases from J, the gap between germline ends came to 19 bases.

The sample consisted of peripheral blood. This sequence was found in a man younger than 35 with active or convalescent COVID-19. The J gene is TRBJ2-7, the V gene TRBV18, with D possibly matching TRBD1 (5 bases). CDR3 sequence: CASSPLDRHSRYEQYF. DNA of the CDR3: TGTGCCAGCTCACCCCTCGACAGACACTCTAGGTACGAGCAGTACTTC.